Shown below are 27 T cell receptor beta chains from a single sample sequenced in a study of T-cell reconstitution after alpha-beta-depleted transplantation in children. Unique molecular identifiers were built into the TCRbeta library. Each CDR3 protein gets one entry after TCRdb re-called the PCR reads with MiXCR. The table has 150,000 to 250,000 distinct CDR3 sequences, approximately 14% seen once. The source was PBMCs from the stem cell graft donor, collected from the stem cell graft. Receptors originate from a human donor who donated a stem cell graft to a child with acute lymphoblastic leukemia.

Ten or more counts support this clonotype. The CDR3 is CASSPGDDGEKLFF. The DNA for the CDR3 is TGTGCCAGCAGTCCAGGGGACGATGGGGAAAAACTGTTTTTT. The gene calls are TRBV12-3 or TRBV12-4 and TRBJ1-4, with TRBD1 as a possible D gene (6 bases). The V end was cut by 5 bases, the J end by 8 bases, with 15 bases between. This CDR3 has 14 residues.

The chain carries TRBV12-3 or TRBV12-4 and TRBJ1-5; D gene unclear. The CDR3 is 15 amino acids. V was shortened by 5 bases and J by 5 bases, with 16 bases between the two germline ends. The CDR3 is CASSLSLTRDQPQHF. CDR3 nucleotides: TGTGCCAGCAGTCTAAGCTTAACACGGGATCAGCCCCAGCATTTT.

This clonotype has a count of ten or more. The chain employs TRBV20-1 and TRBJ2-1, with 8 nucleotides matching TRBD2. The germline V gene encodes CDR1 DFQATT and CDR2 SNEGSKA (reference sequence). The V and J ends lost 3 bases and 6 bases, in that order; junction bases with no gene match: 10. The CDR3 is made up of 15 amino acids. This chain's CDR3 is CSASRSGSLTNEQFF. The DNA of the CDR3 is TGCAGTGCTAGTCGAAGCGGGAGCTTAACCAATGAGCAGTTCTTC.

This clonotype was picked up a small number of times. J is TRBJ2-2 and V is TRBV5-1; the match to TRBD2 covers 11 bases. CDR3 length equals 18 residues. From germline, CDR1 is SGHRS and CDR2 YFSETQ. Trimming at V came to 1 base and at J to 5 bases, leaving 10 bases not matched to a gene. The CDR3 DNA follows: TGCGCCAGCAGCTTGTACCGAACTAGCGGGAGTGTAACCGGGGAGCTGTTTTTT. Its protein is CASSLYRTSGSVTGELFF.

This clonotype was recorded at least ten times. The chain employs TRBV29-1 and TRBJ1-1; D is undetermined. Germline V gene data show CDR1 as SQVTM and CDR2 as ANQGSEA. The CDR3 is made up of 14 amino acids. Trimming took off 5 bases at V and 0 bases at J, with 13 bases between the two ends. The CDR3 DNA sequence: TGCAGCGTTCCTAGTCGGAACTTGAACACTGAAGCTTTCTTT. It encodes CSVPSRNLNTEAFF.

In its sample, this clonotype was seen many times. The chain couples TRBV12-3 or TRBV12-4 to TRBJ1-1; 7 nucleotides match TRBD1. The trim removed 6 bases at V and 5 bases at J, leaving 15 bases unmatched. The CDR3 runs to 16 residues. CDR3 residues: CASRGGQYRDRTEAFF. The DNA of the CDR3 is TGTGCCAGCAGAGGGGGACAATACCGGGACAGAACTGAAGCTTTCTTT.

This clonotype was recorded many times. This chain's CDR3 is CASRLGGSSYNEQFF. CDR3 sequence (DNA): TGTGCCAGCAGGCTTGGCGGGAGCTCCTACAATGAGCAGTTCTTC. J is TRBJ2-1 and V is TRBV27, with TRBD2 matching over 7 bases. The CDR3 consists of 15 residues. With 6 bases clipped from V and 0 bases from J, the junction kept 5 bases outside the gene matches. The germline V gene encodes CDR1 MNHEY and CDR2 SMNVEV (reference sequence).

This clonotype showed up many times. This chain links TRBV6-5 with TRBJ2-1; TRBD1 might be the D (8 bases). CDR3 length: 15 amino acids. V lost 8 bases and J 1 base, leaving 15 bases between the germline ends. CDR1 MNHEY and CDR2 SVGAGI come from the germline V gene. The DNA for the CDR3 is TGTGCCAGCGTTGGACAGGGAGGGTCCTACAATGAGCAGTTCTTC. It codes for CASVGQGGSYNEQFF.

The CDR3 spells CASSLGAPGGSQETQYF. The CDR3 nucleotides read TGTGCCAGCAGCTTAGGGGCCCCCGGCGGGAGCCAAGAGACCCAGTACTTC. V usage is TRBV7-2 and J usage is TRBJ2-5; the match to TRBD2 covers 7 bases. The V and J ends lost 1 base and 1 base, in that order; junction bases with no gene match: 9. Per the germline V gene, CDR1 is SGHTA and CDR2 is FQGNSA. This CDR3 is built from 17 residues.

In its sample, this clonotype was seen a few times. This chain uses TRBV6-7 with TRBJ2-7; 14 nucleotides line up with TRBD2. TRBV6-7 falls under the ORF class, with uncertain function. With 1 base clipped from V and 0 bases from J, the junction kept 17 bases outside the gene matches. The CDR3 has 22 residues. As DNA, the CDR3 is TGTGCCAGCAGTTACTTACCTACAGGGGCCGGGACTAGCGGGAGAAGCTCCTACGAGCAGTACTTC. Its translation is CASSYLPTGAGTSGRSSYEQYF.

There are many counts of this clonotype. V is TRBV25-1 and J is TRBJ2-3, with D maybe TRBD2 (6 bases). Trimming took off 6 bases at V and 4 bases at J, with 11 bases between the two ends. Per the germline V gene, CDR1 is MGHDK and CDR2 is SYGVNS. The CDR3 spans 13 residues. CDR3 in DNA: TGTGCCAGCAGGTTGGAGGGACCAGATACGCAGTATTTT. This encodes CASRLEGPDTQYF. The complete variable domain, with remaining parts taken from reference TRBV25-1 and TRBJ2-3, reads EADIYQTPRYLVIGTGKKITLECSQTMGHDKMYWYQQDPGMELHLIHYSYGVNSTEKGDLSSESTVSRIRTEHFPLTLESARPSHTSQYLCASRLEGPDTQYFGPGTRLTVL.

The chain links TRBV2 to TRBJ2-1; D is perhaps TRBD1 (6 bases). This CDR3 is 17 amino acids long. From germline, CDR1 is SNHLY and CDR2 FYNNEI. With 2 bases removed from V and 0 bases from J, the gap between germline ends came to 14 bases. Here the CDR3 reads CASSEFGTLYSYNEQFF. CDR3 in DNA: TGTGCCAGCAGTGAATTCGGGACACTATACTCCTACAATGAGCAGTTCTTC.

This clonotype has at least ten counts. The rearrangement uses TRBV29-1 and TRBJ2-1; TRBD2 matches at 11 bases. The V gene's germline CDR1 is SQVTM and CDR2 ANQGSEA. The V gene end was trimmed by 4 bases and the J gene end by 0 bases; junction bases not matched to a gene: 5. The CDR3 sequence is 16 residues long. CDR3 bases: TGCAGCGTTGTATTGCTAGCGGGAGGCTCCTACAATGAGCAGTTCTTC. It specifies CSVVLLAGGSYNEQFF.

The table lists this clonotype with many counts. The V call is TRBV7-9, the J call TRBJ2-2; a weak D match, TRBD2 (5 bases). The length of the CDR3 is 14 residues. Germline CDR1 and CDR2: SEHNR and FQNEAQ (reference sequence). Trimming pared 2 bases from V and 6 bases from J, leaving 10 bases between. CDR3 protein: CASSLFGGSGELFF. CDR3 DNA: TGTGCCAGCAGCTTATTTGGCGGGTCCGGGGAGCTGTTTTTT. Full variable domain (outside the CDR3, taken from reference TRBV7-9 and TRBJ2-2): DTGVSQNPRHKITKRGQNVTFRCDPISEHNRLYWYRQTLGQGPEFLTYFQNEAQLEKSRLLSDRFSAERPKGSFSTLEIQRTEQGDSAMYLCASSLFGGSGELFFGEGSRLTVL.

This clonotype has a count of ten or more. The J gene is TRBJ1-4, the V gene TRBV10-3; tentatively, D is TRBD1 (5 bases). Germline values: CDR1 ENHRY, CDR2 SYGVKD. The CDR3 extends over 13 amino acids. Deletions cut 10 bases from V and 3 bases from J, with 12 bases between. CDR3 sequence: CATADSPNEKLFF. DNA of the CDR3: TGTGCCACCGCCGACAGCCCTAATGAAAAACTGTTTTTT.

This clonotype has just a few counts. The V and J genes are TRBV13 and TRBJ2-2; 7 positions agree with TRBD2. This CDR3 spans 16 amino acids. Germline lookup yields CDR1 PRHDT and CDR2 FYEKMQ (reference sequence). Losses at the gene ends were 3 bases for V and 5 bases for J; bases not matched to a gene: 9. CDR3: CASSFTWRELTGELFF. As DNA, the CDR3 is TGTGCCAGCAGCTTTACTTGGCGGGAGTTGACCGGGGAGCTGTTTTTT.

This clonotype was detected ten times or more. The CDR3 nucleotides read TGTGCCAGCACCCGGAAGTCTCGTGAAAAACTGTTTTTT. Encoded protein: CASTRKSREKLFF. The chain carries TRBV12-3 or TRBV12-4 and TRBJ1-4; D remains ambiguous. V was trimmed by 7 bases and J by 7 bases, leaving 13 bases between them. There are 13 residues in the CDR3.

This clonotype was seen repeatedly, ten times or more. CDR3 bases: TGTGCCAGCAGCCAGGGACTAGCGGAGCAGTACTTC. Protein sequence: CASSQGLAEQYF. The chain couples TRBV7-6 to TRBJ2-7; TRBD2 matches at 10 bases. The CDR3 runs to 12 residues. The germline V gene encodes CDR1 SGHVS and CDR2 FNYEAQ. The V and J ends lost 5 bases and 7 bases, in that order; junction bases with no gene match: 2.

This clonotype appeared a few times. V is TRBV2 and J is TRBJ2-5, with 7 bases identical to TRBD1. V was clipped by 7 bases and J by 3 bases; unmatched bases: 8. Germline V gives CDR1 SNHLY, CDR2 FYNNEI. CDR3 length: 14 amino acids. The CDR3 here is CASKAGTEEETQYF. In nucleotides, the CDR3 is TGTGCCAGCAAAGCCGGGACAGAGGAAGAGACCCAGTACTTC. Complete variable domain (other parts from reference TRBV2 and TRBJ2-5): EPEVTQTPSHQVTQMGQEVILRCVPISNHLYFYWYRQILGQKVEFLVSFYNNEISEKSEIFDDQFSVERPDGSNFTLKIRSTKLEDSAMYFCASKAGTEEETQYFGPGTRLLVL.

This clonotype has at least ten counts. The chain is built from TRBV29-1 and TRBJ1-5; 11 bases align to TRBD1. With V trimmed by 5 bases and J by 8 bases, 14 bases remained unmatched. Germline V gene lookup returns CDR1 SQVTM and CDR2 ANQGSEA. This CDR3 contains 16 residues. The CDR3 nucleotides are TGCAGCGTTCTTACTTCCGGGACAGGGGGTGGGGAGCCCCAGCATTTT. Translated: CSVLTSGTGGGEPQHF.

The sample holds many counts of this clonotype. V gene TRBV11-2 combines with J gene TRBJ2-3; D call uncertain. V was pared by 2 bases and J by 4 bases, with 13 bases between. Germline V CDR1 and CDR2: SGHAT, FQNNGV. The CDR3 is made up of 15 amino acids. CDR3 residues: CASSLRLGRPDTQYF. DNA for the CDR3: TGTGCCAGCAGCTTAAGGCTCGGGCGGCCAGATACGCAGTATTTT. Full variable domain (missing parts from reference TRBV11-2 and TRBJ2-3): EAGVAQSPRYKIIEKRQSVAFWCNPISGHATLYWYQQILGQGPKLLIQFQNNGVVDDSQLPKDRFSAERLKGVDSTLKIQPAKLEDSAVYLCASSLRLGRPDTQYFGPGTRLTVL.

Ten or more counts support this clonotype. The chain links TRBV20-1 to TRBJ2-1, with 9 bases fitting TRBD1. The V segment lost 1 base and the J segment 7 bases; nucleotides outside the gene matches: 5. Per the germline V gene, CDR1 is DFQATT and CDR2 is SNEGSKA (reference sequence). The CDR3 contains 14 residues. The chain's CDR3 is CSARAGQGPNEQFF. CDR3 nucleotide sequence: TGCAGTGCTAGAGCGGGACAGGGCCCAAATGAGCAGTTCTTC.

There are a few counts of this clonotype. The genes are TRBV7-9 and TRBJ2-7; a possible D gene is TRBD2 (5 bases). Germline values: CDR1 SEHNR, CDR2 FQNEAQ (reference sequence). CDR3 length: 14 amino acids. Trimming stripped 9 bases from V and 0 bases from J, with 15 bases between. CDR3: CARGPGVNSYEQYF. CDR3 nucleotides: TGTGCCAGGGGCCCCGGGGTCAACTCCTACGAGCAGTACTTC. Variable domain in full (rest from reference TRBV7-9 and TRBJ2-7): DTGVSQNPRHKITKRGQNVTFRCDPISEHNRLYWYRQTLGQGPEFLTYFQNEAQLEKSRLLSDRFSAERPKGSFSTLEIQRTEQGDSAMYLCARGPGVNSYEQYFGPGTRLTVT.

This clonotype was recorded at least ten times. Here the CDR3 DNA reads TGTGCCAGCAGCACCGAGCCCGGGACCCTGAGGGAGACCCAGTACTTC. Protein sequence: CASSTEPGTLRETQYF. The rearrangement links TRBV7-9 to TRBJ2-5; perhaps D is TRBD1 or TRBD2 (5 bases each). V lost 5 bases, J lost 5 bases, and 21 bases lay in between. This CDR3 has 16 residues. The germline V gene encodes CDR1 SEHNR and CDR2 FQNEAQ (reference sequence).

This clonotype was seen repeatedly, ten times or more. The chain links TRBV12-3 or TRBV12-4 to TRBJ2-1, with no clear D. Trimming removed 8 bases at V and 2 bases at J, with 7 bases between. The CDR3 extends over 12 amino acids. CDR3: CASGKAYNEQFF. DNA for the CDR3: TGTGCCAGCGGGAAAGCCTACAATGAGCAGTTCTTC.

The chain has TRBV20-1 and TRBJ2-7; 9 bases fit TRBD2. V trimming: 6 bases; J trimming: 3 bases; junction bases outside the gene matches: 6. This CDR3 spans 13 amino acids. Germline lookup yields CDR1 DFQATT and CDR2 SNEGSKA (reference sequence). CDR3 nucleotide sequence: TGCAGTGCAAAACGACTAGCGGACTACGAGCAGTACTTC. This translates into CSAKRLADYEQYF.

Regarding this clonotype: Just one base apart from a much larger clone, this may be a read error. The CDR3 DNA is TGCAGCGTTGGATCGGGGACAGCTCAAAGTAATGAGCAGTTCTTC. This sequence encodes CSVGSGTAQSNEQFF. The chain has TRBV29-1 and TRBJ2-1; 7 positions agree with TRBD1. Germline CDR1 SQVTM, CDR2 ANQGSEA. Trimming removed 4 bases from V and 7 bases from J; junction bases left unmatched: 13. The CDR3 loop spans 15 amino acids.